This T cell receptor beta chain was identified during a study of T cells in Graves' hyperthyroidism and ophthalmopathy. Study-level results: The authors' 13 V-J model separated ophthalmopathy from stable hyperthyroidism.

Amplification yielded TCR beta CDR3 regions, with RNA transcripts as the source. In the first-round RT-PCR of the TCR CDR3, the HTBI primer set was used. TCRdb redid the calling of the multiplex PCR reads with MiXCR, one entry per CDR3 protein. This table holds hundreds of thousands of distinct CDR3 sequences, more than 15% found once. This clonotype was recorded at least ten times. The target antigen is unknown. Looked up from germline, CDR1 is SGHNT and CDR2 is YENEEA. The CDR3 loop spans 13 amino acids. Trimming removed 7 bases from V and 4 bases from J, with 10 bases in between. The origin of this receptor is a woman aged 18-29 years with Graves' hyperthyroidism. This sequence joins TRBV11-3 and TRBJ2-2, with a possible D match to TRBD2 (6 bases). Sequencing was carried out using blood. The DNA for the CDR3 is TGTGCCAGCAACCACGGGAGCACCGGGGAGCTGTTTTTT. Protein product: CASNHGSTGELFF.